This TCR beta chain appears in the sequencing data of a study of CD8 T cells in Susac syndrome. CDR1 is SGHAT, CDR2 FQNNGV, per germline. This CDR3 has 14 amino acids. Trimming cost V 5 bases and J 7 bases; bases outside gene matches: 7. cDNA came from roughly 0.53 to 1 ug RNA primed by random hexamers. Across 54 Vbeta and 13 Jbeta, TCR beta CDR3 was amplified with immunoSEQ multiplex PCR. TCRdb recomputed calls from the immunoSEQ multiplex PCR reads with MiXCR, one row per CDR3 protein. The top ten hold over 0.1% of the sample, which has 250,000 to 300,000 distinct CDR3 sequences, about 85% seen once.

Sequencing was performed on CD8+ T cells from PBMCs. This clonotype was obtained from a human donor with multiple sclerosis. V is TRBV11-2 and J is TRBJ2-7; TRBD2 agrees at 11 bases. CDR3: CASSPLRLAGEQYF. DNA of the CDR3: TGTGCCAGCAGCCCGTTGCGACTAGCGGGGGAGCAGTACTTC. Full variable domain (remainder filled in from reference TRBV11-2 and TRBJ2-7): EAGVAQSPRYKIIEKRQSVAFWCNPISGHATLYWYQQILGQGPKLLIQFQNNGVVDDSQLPKDRFSAERLKGVDSTLKIQPAKLEDSAVYLCASSPLRLAGEQYFGPGTRLTVT.